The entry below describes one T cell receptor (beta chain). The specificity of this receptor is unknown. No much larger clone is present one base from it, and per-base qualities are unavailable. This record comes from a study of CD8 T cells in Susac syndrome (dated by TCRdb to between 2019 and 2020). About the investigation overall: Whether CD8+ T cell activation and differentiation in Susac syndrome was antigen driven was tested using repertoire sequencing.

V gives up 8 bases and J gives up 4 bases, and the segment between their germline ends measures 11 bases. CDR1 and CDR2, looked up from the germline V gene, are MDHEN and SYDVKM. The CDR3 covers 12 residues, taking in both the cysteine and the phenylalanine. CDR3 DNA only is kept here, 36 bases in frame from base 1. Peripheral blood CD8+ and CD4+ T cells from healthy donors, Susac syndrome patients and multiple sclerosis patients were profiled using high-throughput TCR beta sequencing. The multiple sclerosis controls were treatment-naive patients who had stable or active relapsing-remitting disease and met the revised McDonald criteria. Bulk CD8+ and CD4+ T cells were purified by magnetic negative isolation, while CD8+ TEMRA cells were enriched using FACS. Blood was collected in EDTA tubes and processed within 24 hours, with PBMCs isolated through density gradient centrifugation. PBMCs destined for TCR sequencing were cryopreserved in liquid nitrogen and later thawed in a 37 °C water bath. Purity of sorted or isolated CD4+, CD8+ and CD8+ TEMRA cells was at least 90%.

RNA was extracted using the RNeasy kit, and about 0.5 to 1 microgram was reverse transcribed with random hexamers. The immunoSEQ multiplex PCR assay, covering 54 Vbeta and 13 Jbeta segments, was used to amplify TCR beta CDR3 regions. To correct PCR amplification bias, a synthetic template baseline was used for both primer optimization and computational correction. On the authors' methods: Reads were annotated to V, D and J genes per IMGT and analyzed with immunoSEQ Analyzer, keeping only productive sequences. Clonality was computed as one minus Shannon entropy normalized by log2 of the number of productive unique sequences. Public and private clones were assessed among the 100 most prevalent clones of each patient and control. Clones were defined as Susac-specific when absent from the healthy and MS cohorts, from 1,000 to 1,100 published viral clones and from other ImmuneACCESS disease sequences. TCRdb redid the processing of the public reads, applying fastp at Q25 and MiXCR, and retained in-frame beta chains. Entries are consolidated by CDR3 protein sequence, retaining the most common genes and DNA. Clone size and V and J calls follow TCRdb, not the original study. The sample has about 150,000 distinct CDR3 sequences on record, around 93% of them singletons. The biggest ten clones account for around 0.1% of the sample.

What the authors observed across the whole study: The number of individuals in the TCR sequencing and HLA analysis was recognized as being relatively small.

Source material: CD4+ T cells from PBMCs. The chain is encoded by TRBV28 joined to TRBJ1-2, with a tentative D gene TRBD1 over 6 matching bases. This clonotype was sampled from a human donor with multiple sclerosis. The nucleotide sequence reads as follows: TGTGCCAGCCATACACAGGGCTATGGCTACACCTTC. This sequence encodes CASHTQGYGYTF.